This T cell receptor (beta chain) was profiled in a study of T cell repertoires in cytomegalovirus infection. Whole-study context: Public TCR beta signatures marked donors with CMV infection and the matching HLA. Findings and limits, study-wide: Dominating the ex vivo response were HLA-C-restricted CMV-specific TCR beta clonotypes. CMV carriers having the relevant HLA were flagged by cumulative public TCR beta family frequency.

A note on this clonotype: Its cognate antigen is unknown.

The V and J ends lost 2 bases and 9 bases respectively, with 14 bases between them. Germline V gene data show CDR1 as MNHGY and CDR2 as SAAAGT. The CDR3 runs to 14 residues. TCRdb recomputed calls from the reads with MiXCR, one row per CDR3 protein. The sample holds 350,000 to 500,000 distinct CDR3 sequences, roughly 30% seen once. This TCR derives from a human donor in good health (CMV status not recorded). Some clones in this sample may be carry-over from other donors' samples. The specimen was PBMCs. The chain links TRBV6-8 to TRBJ1-5, with D uncertain. In DNA form, the CDR3 reads TGTGCCAGCAGTTACGCGGCCGCCGCTGCGCCCCAGCATTTT. It translates to CASSYAAAAAPQHF.